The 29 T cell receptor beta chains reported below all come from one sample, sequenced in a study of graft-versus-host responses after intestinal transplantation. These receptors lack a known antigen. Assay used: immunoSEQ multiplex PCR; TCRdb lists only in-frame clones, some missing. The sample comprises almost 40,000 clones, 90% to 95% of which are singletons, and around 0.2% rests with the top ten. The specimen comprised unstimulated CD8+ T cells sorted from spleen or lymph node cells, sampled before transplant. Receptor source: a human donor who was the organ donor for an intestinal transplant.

The CDR3 region is CAWRSTGFRSYEKLFF. CDR3 DNA: TGTGCCTGGAGATCTACAGGGTTCCGGTCCTATGAAAAACTGTTTTTT. The V call is TRBV30, the J call TRBJ1-4, with D perhaps matching TRBD1 (6 bases). The ends were cut back, 3 bases at V and 6 bases at J, with 20 bases in the middle. Per germline, CDR1 GTSNPN and CDR2 SVGIG (reference sequence). The CDR3 has 16 residues.

CDR3 coding DNA: TGTGCCATCAGTGACCTAGCGGGGACGGCGAACACCGGGGAGCTGTTTTTT. Amino acids: CAISDLAGTANTGELFF. The chain carries TRBV10-3 and TRBJ2-2; 9 nucleotides align to TRBD2. In germline, CDR1 is ENHRY, CDR2 SYGVKD. This CDR3 region has 17 residues. Losses at the gene ends were 3 bases for V and 0 bases for J; bases not matched to a gene: 5.

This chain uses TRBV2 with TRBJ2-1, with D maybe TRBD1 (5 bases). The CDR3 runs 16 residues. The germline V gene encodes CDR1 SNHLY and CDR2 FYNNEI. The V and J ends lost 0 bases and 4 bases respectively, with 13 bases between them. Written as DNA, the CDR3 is TGTGCCAGCAGTGAAGCGCAGGACAAACCGTACAATGAGCAGTTCTTC. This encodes CASSEAQDKPYNEQFF. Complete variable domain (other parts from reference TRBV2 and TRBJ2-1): EPEVTQTPSHQVTQMGQEVILRCVPISNHLYFYWYRQILGQKVEFLVSFYNNEISEKSEIFDDQFSVERPDGSNFTLKIRSTKLEDSAMYFCASSEAQDKPYNEQFFGPGTRLTVL.

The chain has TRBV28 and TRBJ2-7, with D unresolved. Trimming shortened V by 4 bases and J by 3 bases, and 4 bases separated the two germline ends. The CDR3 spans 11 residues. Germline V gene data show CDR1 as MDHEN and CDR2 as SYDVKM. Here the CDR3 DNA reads TGTGCCAGCAGTTCAAGCTACGAGCAGTACTTC. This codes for CASSSSYEQYF.

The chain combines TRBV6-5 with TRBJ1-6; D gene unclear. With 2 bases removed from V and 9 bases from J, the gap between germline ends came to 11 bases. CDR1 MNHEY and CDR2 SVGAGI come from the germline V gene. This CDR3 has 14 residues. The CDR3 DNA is TGTGCCAGCAGTTACGAGGGAGAAACTTCACCCCTCCACTTT. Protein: CASSYEGETSPLHF.

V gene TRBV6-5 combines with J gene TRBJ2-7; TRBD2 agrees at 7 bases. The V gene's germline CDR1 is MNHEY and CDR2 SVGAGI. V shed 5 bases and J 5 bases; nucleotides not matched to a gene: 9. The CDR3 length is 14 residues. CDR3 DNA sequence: TGTGCCAGCAGTGAATTGGGGGGGAACGACGAGCAGTACTTC. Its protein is CASSELGGNDEQYF.

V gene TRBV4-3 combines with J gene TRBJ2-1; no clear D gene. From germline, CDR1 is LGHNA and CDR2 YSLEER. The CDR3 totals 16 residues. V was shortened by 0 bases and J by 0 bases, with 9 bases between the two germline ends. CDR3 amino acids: CASSQDRRSSYNEQFF. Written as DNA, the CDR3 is TGCGCCAGCAGCCAAGATAGAAGGAGCTCCTACAATGAGCAGTTCTTC.

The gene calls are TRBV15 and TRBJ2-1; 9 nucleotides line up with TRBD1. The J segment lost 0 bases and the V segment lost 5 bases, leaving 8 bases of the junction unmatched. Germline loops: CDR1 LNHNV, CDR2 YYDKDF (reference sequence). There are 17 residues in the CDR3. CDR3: CATSGPQGADSYNEQFF. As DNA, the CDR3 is TGTGCCACCAGCGGACCACAGGGGGCGGACTCCTACAATGAGCAGTTCTTC.

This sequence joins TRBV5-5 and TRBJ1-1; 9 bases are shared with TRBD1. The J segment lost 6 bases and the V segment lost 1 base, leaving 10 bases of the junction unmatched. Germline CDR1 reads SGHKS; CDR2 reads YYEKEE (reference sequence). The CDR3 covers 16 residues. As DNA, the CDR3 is TGTGCCAGCAGCTTGAGTCCCTCTTACAGGGGGCCTGAAGCTTTCTTT. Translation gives CASSLSPSYRGPEAFF.

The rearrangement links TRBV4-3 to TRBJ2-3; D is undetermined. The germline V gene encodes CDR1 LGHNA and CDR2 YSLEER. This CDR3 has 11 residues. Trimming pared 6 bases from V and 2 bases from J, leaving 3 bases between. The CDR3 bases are TGCGCCAGCAGGCACACAGATACGCAGTATTTT. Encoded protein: CASRHTDTQYF.

The CDR3: CASSSRQEMETNTGELFF. The CDR3, as DNA: TGTGCCAGCAGCTCTAGACAGGAGATGGAAACGAACACCGGGGAGCTGTTTTTT. J is TRBJ2-2 and V is TRBV7-8; weak D call: TRBD1 (6 bases). The CDR3 has 18 residues. Trimming took 4 bases from V and 0 from J, leaving 18 bases between them. Germline CDR1 reads SGHVS; CDR2 reads FQNEAQ.

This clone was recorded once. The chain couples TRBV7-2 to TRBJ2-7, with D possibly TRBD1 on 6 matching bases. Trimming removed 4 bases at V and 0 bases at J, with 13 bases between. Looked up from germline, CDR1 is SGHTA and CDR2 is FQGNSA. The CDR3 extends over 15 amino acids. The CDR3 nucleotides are TGTGCCAGCAGCTCCGACAGGCGCCCCTCCTACGAGCAGTACTTC. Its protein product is CASSSDRRPSYEQYF.

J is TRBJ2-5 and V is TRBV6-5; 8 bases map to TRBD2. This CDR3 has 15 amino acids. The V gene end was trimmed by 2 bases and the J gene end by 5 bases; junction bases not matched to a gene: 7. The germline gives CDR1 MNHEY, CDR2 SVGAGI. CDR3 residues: CASSYPGGPRETQYF. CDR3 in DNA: TGTGCCAGCAGTTACCCGGGGGGGCCCAGGGAGACCCAGTACTTC.

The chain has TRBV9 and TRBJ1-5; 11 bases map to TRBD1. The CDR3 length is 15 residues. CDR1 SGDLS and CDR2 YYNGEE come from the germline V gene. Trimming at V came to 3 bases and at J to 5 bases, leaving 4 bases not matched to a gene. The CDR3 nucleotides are TGTGCCAGCAGCGGCGGGACAGGGGGTTATCAGCCCCAGCATTTT. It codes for CASSGGTGGYQPQHF. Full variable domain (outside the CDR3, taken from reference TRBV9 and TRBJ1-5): DSGVTQTPKHLITATGQRVTLRCSPRSGDLSVYWYQQSLDQGLQFLIQYYNGEERAKGNILERFSAQQFPDLHSELNLSSLELGDSALYFCASSGGTGGYQPQHFGDGTRLSIL.

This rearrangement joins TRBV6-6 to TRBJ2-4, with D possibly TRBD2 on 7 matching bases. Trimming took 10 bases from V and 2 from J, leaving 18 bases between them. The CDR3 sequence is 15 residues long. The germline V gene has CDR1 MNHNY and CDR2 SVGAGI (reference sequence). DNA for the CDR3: TGTGCCACTTGGGGGGGCAGTCGGTCCAAAAACATTCAGTACTTC. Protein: CATWGGSRSKNIQYF.

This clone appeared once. The CDR3: CSVEPGLADQETQYF. As DNA, the CDR3 is TGCAGCGTCGAACCGGGACTAGCGGATCAAGAGACCCAGTACTTC. V and J are TRBV29-1 and TRBJ2-5; TRBD2 matches at 11 bases. The CDR3 contains 15 residues. V shed 6 bases, J shed 2 bases, and the junction held 8 bases outside the gene matches. Germline V gene lookup returns CDR1 SQVTM and CDR2 ANQGSEA. The full variable domain, completed using reference TRBV29-1 and TRBJ2-5, is SAVISQKPSRDICQRGTSLTIQCQVDSQVTMMFWYRQQPGQSLTLIATANQGSEATYESGFVIDKFPISRPNLTFSTLTVSNMSPEDSSIYLCSVEPGLADQETQYFGPGTRLLVL.

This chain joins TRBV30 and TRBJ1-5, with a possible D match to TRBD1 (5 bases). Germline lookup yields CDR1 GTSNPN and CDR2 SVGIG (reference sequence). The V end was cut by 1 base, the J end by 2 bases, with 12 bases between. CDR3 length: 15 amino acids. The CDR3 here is CAWSALGPGNQPQHF. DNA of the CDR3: TGTGCCTGGAGTGCGTTGGGGCCGGGCAATCAGCCCCAGCATTTT.

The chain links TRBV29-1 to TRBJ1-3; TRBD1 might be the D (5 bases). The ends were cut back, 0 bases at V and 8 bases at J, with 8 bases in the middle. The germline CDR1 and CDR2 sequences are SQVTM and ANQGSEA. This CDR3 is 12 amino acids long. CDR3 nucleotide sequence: TGCAGCGTTGAAGATGGGGGGTACACCATATATTTT. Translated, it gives CSVEDGGYTIYF.

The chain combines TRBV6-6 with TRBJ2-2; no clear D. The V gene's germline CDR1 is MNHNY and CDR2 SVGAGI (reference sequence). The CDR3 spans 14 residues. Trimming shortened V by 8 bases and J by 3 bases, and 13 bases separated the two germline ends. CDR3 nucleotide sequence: TGTGCCAGCGGATGGGTGGGCGACACCGGGGAGCTGTTTTTT. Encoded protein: CASGWVGDTGELFF.

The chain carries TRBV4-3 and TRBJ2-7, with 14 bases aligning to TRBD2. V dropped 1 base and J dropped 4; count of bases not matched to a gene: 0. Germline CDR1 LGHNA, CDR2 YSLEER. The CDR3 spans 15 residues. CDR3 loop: CASSQGLAGGYEQYF. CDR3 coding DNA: TGCGCCAGCAGCCAAGGACTAGCGGGGGGGTACGAGCAGTACTTC.

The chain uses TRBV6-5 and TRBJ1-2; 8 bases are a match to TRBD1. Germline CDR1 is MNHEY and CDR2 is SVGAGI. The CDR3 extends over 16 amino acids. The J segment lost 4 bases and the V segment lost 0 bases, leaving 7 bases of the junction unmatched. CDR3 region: CASSYSNQGAGYGYTF. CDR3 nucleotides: TGTGCCAGCAGTTACTCGAATCAGGGGGCTGGCTATGGCTACACCTTC.

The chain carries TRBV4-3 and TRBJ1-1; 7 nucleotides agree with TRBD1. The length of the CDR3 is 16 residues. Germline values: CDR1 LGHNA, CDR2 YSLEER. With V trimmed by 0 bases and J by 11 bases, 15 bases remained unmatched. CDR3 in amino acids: CASSQDREDRPPGAFF. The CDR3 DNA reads TGCGCCAGCAGCCAAGATAGAGAGGACAGGCCGCCGGGTGCTTTCTTT.

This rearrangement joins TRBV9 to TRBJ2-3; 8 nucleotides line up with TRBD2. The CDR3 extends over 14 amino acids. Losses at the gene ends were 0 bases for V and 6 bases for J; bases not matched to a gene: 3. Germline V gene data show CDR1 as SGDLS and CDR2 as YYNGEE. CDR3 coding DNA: TGTGCCAGCAGCGTAGCGGGGGGGCTTGATACGCAGTATTTT. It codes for CASSVAGGLDTQYF.

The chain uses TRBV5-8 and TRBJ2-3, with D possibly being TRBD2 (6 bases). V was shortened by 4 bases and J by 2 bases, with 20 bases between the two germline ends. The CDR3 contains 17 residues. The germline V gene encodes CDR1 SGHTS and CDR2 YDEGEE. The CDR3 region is CASSPSRGRENTDTQYF. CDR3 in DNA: TGTGCCAGCAGCCCTTCTCGGGGACGGGAGAACACAGATACGCAGTATTTT.

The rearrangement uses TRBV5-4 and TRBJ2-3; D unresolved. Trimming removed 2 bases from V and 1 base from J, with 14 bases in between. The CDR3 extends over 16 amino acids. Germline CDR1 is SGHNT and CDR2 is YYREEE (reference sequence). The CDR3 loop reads CASSFSTHSRTDTQYF. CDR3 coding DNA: TGTGCCAGCAGCTTTTCAACCCACAGCCGCACAGATACGCAGTATTTT.

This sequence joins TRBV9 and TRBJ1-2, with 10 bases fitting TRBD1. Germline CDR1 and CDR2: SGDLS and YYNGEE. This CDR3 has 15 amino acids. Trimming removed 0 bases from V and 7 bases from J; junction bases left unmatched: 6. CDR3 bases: TGTGCCAGCAGCGTAGAGACAGGGGGCGCCTCTGGCTACACCTTC. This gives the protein CASSVETGGASGYTF.

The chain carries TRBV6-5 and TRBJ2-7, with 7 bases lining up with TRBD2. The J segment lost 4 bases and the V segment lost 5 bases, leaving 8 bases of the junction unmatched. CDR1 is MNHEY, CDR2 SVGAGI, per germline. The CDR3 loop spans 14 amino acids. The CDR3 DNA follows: TGTGCCAGCAGTGAATGGCGGGGGAGTTACGAGCAGTACTTC. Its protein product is CASSEWRGSYEQYF.

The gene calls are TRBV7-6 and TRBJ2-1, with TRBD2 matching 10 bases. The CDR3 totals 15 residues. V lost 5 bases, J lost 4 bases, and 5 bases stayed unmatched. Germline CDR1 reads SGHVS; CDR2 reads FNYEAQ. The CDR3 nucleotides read TGTGCCAGCAGCCAAGGACTAGCGGCGTACAATGAGCAGTTCTTC. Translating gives CASSQGLAAYNEQFF.

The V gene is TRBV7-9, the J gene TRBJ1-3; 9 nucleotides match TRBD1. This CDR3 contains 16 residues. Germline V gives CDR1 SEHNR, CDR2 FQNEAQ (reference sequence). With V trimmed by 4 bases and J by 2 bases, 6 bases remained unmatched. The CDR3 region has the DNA TGTGCCAGCAGCTCGTATACAGGGGGCGCTGGAAACACCATATATTTT. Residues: CASSSYTGGAGNTIYF.